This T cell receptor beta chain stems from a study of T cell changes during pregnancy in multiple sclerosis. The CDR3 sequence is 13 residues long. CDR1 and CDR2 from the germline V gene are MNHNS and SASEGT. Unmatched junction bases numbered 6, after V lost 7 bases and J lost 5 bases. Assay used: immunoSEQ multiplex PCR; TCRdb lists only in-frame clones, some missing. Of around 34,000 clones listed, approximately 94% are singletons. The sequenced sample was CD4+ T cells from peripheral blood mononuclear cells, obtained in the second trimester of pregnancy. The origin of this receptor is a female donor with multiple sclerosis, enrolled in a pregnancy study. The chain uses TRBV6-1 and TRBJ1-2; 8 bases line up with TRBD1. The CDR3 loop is CASMVTGGYGYTF. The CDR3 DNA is TGTGCCAGCATGGTAACAGGGGGATATGGCTACACCTTC.